This TCR beta chain was retrieved from a study of cytomegalovirus exposure and HLA in healthy donors (dated by TCRdb to 2017 to 2019). In the study overall: In an earlier analysis of some 550 of the donors, around 290 Gb of sequence data and roughly 100 million unique TCR beta sequences from about 180 million T cells were reported. An early release that covered roughly 600 HLA-typed donors contained 300 to 350 gigabases of sequencing data and tens of millions of unique TCR sequences. Among the roughly 370 genotyped donors, roughly 80% belonged to the genetic ancestry cluster associated with self-reported Caucasian donors. The study aimed to test whether cataloging public T cell receptors could reveal signatures of past pathogen exposure. The T cell repertoires of 700 or so subjects were profiled by immunosequencing and related to cytomegalovirus serostatus. Along with the approximately 700-subject first cohort, a separate validation cohort of over 90 different subjects was used. High-throughput TCR immunosequencing, statistical association of individual TCRs with disease status, and machine learning were combined to predict cytomegalovirus infection status. A later analysis re-examined previously published TCR beta repertoires from more than 550 donors and added high-resolution HLA genotyping to investigate patterns of TCR occurrence. The later analysis used no new phenotypic data to find candidate immune exposures, relying instead on TCR beta sequences and their occurrence across donors. An earlier analysis of fewer than 700 of the donors applied high-throughput TCR beta sequencing to assess whether each TCR beta V gene segment acted as functional or pseudogenic. Alongside the repertoire data, information on donor age, sex, ethnicity and CMV serostatus was compiled. In a later genetic analysis, genome-wide SNP genotypes for about 55% of the 666 donors were used, and that subset was treated as a discovery cohort. Every discovery cohort repertoire had been produced on one sequencing platform. HLA typing included class I and class II loci at four-digit resolution. The number of typed donors differed by locus: about 629-630 for A, B, C, DRB1 and DQB1; 522 for DQA1; 600 to 610 for DPA1; and roughly 470 for DPB1. Because of strong linkage in the cohort, roughly five DR-DQ haplotypes were treated as single units for association and clustering. Among a few hundred genotyped donors of the cohort, an average of approximately 230,000 unique TCR beta nucleotide sequences were sequenced per donor, roughly a sixth of them non-productive. On the study overall, not on this receptor specifically: V-gene and J-gene trimming of TCR beta chains was associated with a missense DCLRE1C variant in a later genetic analysis, and the association was replicated in an independent cohort. The only immune exposure information available for the cohort was CMV serostatus. The presence/absence analyses assumed that sequencing depth was roughly uniform across donors, and that assumption may not be true. Some IMGT-functional V segments, including TRBV6-2 and TRBV6-3, could not be told apart with the 87-base-pair reads, so those segments were excluded. Most CMV-associated TCR beta chains appeared to be HLA-restricted in a later analysis, and the HLA associations seemed to be driven largely by CMV exposure. Because counts were too low, more than 15 rarely observed V segments, including chromosome 9 orphons, were left out of the earlier analysis of about 620 of the donors. An earlier analysis of some 590 of the donors showed that most TCR beta V segments appeared in productive rearrangements either about 87% or about 30% of the time, which broadly matched IMGT annotations. When HLA alleles, especially DR and DQ, strongly co-occurred, attributing TCR associations to individual alleles was difficult. In a later analysis, several top co-occurrence clusters were reported to appear linked to parvovirus B19, influenza, CMV and Epstein-Barr virus. In a later analysis, HLA-associated TCR beta chains showed more clonal expansion and lower generation probabilities than non-associated chains that were equally common. While some public TCRs were present in many individuals, most TCR sequences turned up only very rarely across donors. This cohort had only TCR beta chains sequenced, and the lack of alpha or paired-chain data limited which features could be detected. In a later analysis, TCR association rates were found to vary across HLA loci, with the most associated TCRs seen for DRB1 alleles and the fewest for HLA-C alleles. A cluster of highly shared sequence variants was judged likely to be a technical artifact of the sequencing pipeline. Because HLA typing was unavailable for some donors at each locus, only the typed subset was used in association tests. A further reported finding was that TCR beta sequences accurately predicted the HLA-A and HLA-B alleles for most subjects in the first cohort. A few of the identified cytomegalovirus-associated TCR beta chains were confirmed in vitro to be specific for cytomegalovirus antigens. Linkage disequilibrium might explain the correlated functional status among segregating V segments, but an unknown experimental factor could not be excluded. The study listed 150 to 200 TCR beta chains as associated with cytomegalovirus. Specific HLA alleles were associated with about 17,000 TCR beta sequences at a false discovery rate of 0.05 in a later analysis. It was suggested by the authors that the approach could potentially be generalized to other disease states and immunological phenotypes. A later genetic analysis reported fewer N-insertions in productive TCRs among donors in an Asian-associated ancestry cluster than the approximately 670-donor mean. The classifier was reported to diagnose cytomegalovirus status with high specificity and sensitivity in both the original and validation cohorts.

The CDR3 starts with the cysteine, ends with the phenylalanine, and has 13 residues. The only DNA kept is the CDR3, 39 bases in frame from the first base. CDR1 is given as MNHEY and CDR2 as SVGAGI, both from the germline V gene. V is cut by 8 bases and J by 4 bases, and the space between the germline ends is 15 bases. The cohort was made up of 500 to 800 healthy bone marrow donors. At the time of sampling, all cohort members were nominally healthy, though unrecorded immune exposures were likely present. The donor was CMV seropositive and was included in the group of 300 or so seropositive cohort members. A peripheral blood sample was provided by each donor, and peripheral blood mononuclear cells were used for TCR beta sequencing. The Qiagen DNeasy Blood Extraction Kit was used to extract genomic DNA from the blood cell samples. This clone has a single count. Its antigen remains unidentified. Base qualities are not at hand, and no much larger clone is one base apart.

Library preparation employed the immunoSEQ multiplex PCR assay. For the multiplex PCR, a mixture combining 60 forward primers for TCR Vbeta segments and 13 reverse primers for TCR Jbeta segments was used. The CDR3 region of rearranged TCR beta genes was amplified from genomic DNA with a multiplex PCR assay. On the Illumina HiSeq System, the amplified TCR beta libraries were sequenced as 87-base-pair reads. On the study's bioinformatics: A later analysis tallied 75 million to 85 million unique TCR beta chains across the 610 or so repertoires, and approximately 12 million of those chains were shared by two or more donors. A nearest-neighbor algorithm error-corrected the raw reads and collapsed the reads into unique sequences, merging closely related sequences to remove PCR and sequencing errors. CDR3 sequences were aligned to IMGT reference sequences to assign V, D and J gene segments. For a sequence to be retained, a match of at least six nucleotides was required to both a V gene segment and a J gene segment. Rearrangements were classified as productive when the CDR3 lacked stop codons and remained in frame with V and J, and all other rearrangements were classified as non-productive. Following IMGT convention, CDR3 was defined as the stretch from the second conserved V-encoded cysteine up to the conserved J-encoded phenylalanine. Sequences without an unambiguous match to a single V gene segment were excluded from the earlier analysis of 500 to 700 of the donors. An earlier analysis of 587 of the donors classified V segments as functional when productive rearrangements were above 56.7% and as segregating when the standard deviation between donors was above 5%. A statistical classification framework was built to diagnose cytomegalovirus status from the catalog of TCR beta chain sequences. A later analysis assigned V and J genes by comparing TCR nucleotide sequences with IMGT/GENE-DB human TR gene sequences. The TCRdist pipeline was used in a later analysis to assign CDR3 sequences and most-parsimonious VDJ recombination scenarios. In a later analysis, each TCR beta chain was defined by its CDR3 amino acid sequence together with its V-gene family, and reads lacking a unique V-gene family were excluded. To address suspected cross-contamination and a sequencing artifact, a later analysis removed under 600 highly shared, low-generation-probability nucleotide sequences. In a later analysis, a clonal expansion index for each public chain was calculated from normalized within-repertoire ranks of inferred template counts. In a later analysis, generation probabilities were computed with a VDJ recombination model fitted to out-of-frame rearrangements, and the resulting probabilities were checked against IGoR. In a later analysis, TCR-TCR, TCR-HLA and TCR-CMV co-occurrence was scored with hypergeometric tests, and a repertoire-size bias correction was applied to TCR pairs. A later analysis estimated false discovery rates by permuting HLA or CMV assignments 20 times. In a later analysis, co-occurring TCRs were grouped using DBSCAN, and TCRdist sequence similarity was added for clustering within HLA-allele-positive subsets. Repertoires with fewer than 30,000 or more than 120,000 public chains, plus five repertoires with anomalous nucleotide sharing, were excluded from co-occurrence clustering. TCRdb provides this immuneACCESS table in a form limited to in-frame rearrangements. Some clones are lacking; in checked studies, under half of them reflect an unresolved V gene, and why the rest are absent is not known. V and J calls and clone size are as listed in that table; D and trimming were resolved from the DNA. This sample comprises tens of thousands of clones, 70% to 75% of them detected only once. Around a fifth of the sample belongs to the ten largest clones.

Specimen: PBMCs. In this chain, TRBV6-5 is recombined with TRBJ2-7; the D gene cannot be resolved reliably. The sequence derives from a woman in her twenties or thirties in good health and CMV-seropositive. The DNA reads TGTGCCAGCTTTCACCCGGAGCAATACGAGCAGTACTTC. It specifies CASFHPEQYEQYF.